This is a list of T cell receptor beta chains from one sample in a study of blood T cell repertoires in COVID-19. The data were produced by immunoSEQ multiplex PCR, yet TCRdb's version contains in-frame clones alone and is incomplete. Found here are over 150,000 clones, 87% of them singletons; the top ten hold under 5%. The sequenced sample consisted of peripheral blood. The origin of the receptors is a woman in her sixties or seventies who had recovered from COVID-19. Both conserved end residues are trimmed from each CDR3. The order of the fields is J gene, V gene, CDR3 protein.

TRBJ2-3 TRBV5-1 ASSLSGRPDTQY
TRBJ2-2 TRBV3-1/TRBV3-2 ASSQDRGARTGELF
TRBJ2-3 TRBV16 ASSLLGPAVGTDTQY
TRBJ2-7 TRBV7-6 ASSLDAGGEQY
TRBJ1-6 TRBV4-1 ASSQRDSKFTYNSPLH
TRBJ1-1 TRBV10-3 AIRNRDSYTEAF
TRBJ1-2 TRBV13 ASTERQGHGYT
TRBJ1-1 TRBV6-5 ASSYSRGQLNTEAF
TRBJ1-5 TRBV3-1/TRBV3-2 ASSQVEAQPQH
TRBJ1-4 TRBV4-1 ASSQDRGWNEKLF
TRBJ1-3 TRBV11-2 ASSLTVSSGNTIY
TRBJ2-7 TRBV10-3 AISEQGGRGRAYEQY
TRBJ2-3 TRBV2 ASSVYPNGDTQY
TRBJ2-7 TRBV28 ASSLSGTSMYEQY
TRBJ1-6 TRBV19 ASRDSAQALH
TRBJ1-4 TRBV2 ASSGPQGRGEKLF
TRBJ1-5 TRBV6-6 ASSYQGFNQPQH
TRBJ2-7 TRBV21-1 ASSKSLLFSYEQY
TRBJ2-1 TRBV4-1 ASSQAGLAGESYNEQF
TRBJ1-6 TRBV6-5 ASRLSSYNSPLH
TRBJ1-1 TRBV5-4 ASSLGFGTGNTEAF
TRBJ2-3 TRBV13 ASSTTRADTQY
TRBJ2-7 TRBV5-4 ASSLAGGGSYEQY
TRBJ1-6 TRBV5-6 ASSLDRGTSPLH
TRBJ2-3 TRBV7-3 ASSLTLAGATDTQY
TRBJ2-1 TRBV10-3 AIRRRENNEQF
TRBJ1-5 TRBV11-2 ASSPRTANQPQH
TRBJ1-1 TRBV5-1 ASSLAGTGEAEAF
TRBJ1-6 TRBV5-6 ASGDRENSPLH
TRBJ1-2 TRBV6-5 ARRTAYGYT
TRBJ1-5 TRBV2 ASSDGGGRLGQPQH
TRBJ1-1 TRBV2 ASRGQGARGLEAF
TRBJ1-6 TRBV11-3 ASSARPTGDSPLH
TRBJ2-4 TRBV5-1 ASSLGTSGVNIQY
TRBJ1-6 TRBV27 ASSLSPRPSSYNSPLH
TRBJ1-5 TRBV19 ASRGTGDQPQH
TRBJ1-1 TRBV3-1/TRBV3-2 ASSQRDRNTEAF
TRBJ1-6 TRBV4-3 ASSQAGTFYNSPLH
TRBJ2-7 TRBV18 ASSPQGVTYEQY
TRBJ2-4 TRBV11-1 ASSSRDNKNIQY
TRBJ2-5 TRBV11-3 ASSLDQETQY
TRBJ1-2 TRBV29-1 SAVGQGGHYGYT
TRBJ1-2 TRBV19 ASSSTGIHYGYT
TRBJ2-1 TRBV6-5 ASSYDPQGRNEQF
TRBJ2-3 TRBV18 ASSRDFSDTQY
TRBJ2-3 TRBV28 ASSSSGLASDTQY
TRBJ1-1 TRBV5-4 ASSYMYRNTEAF
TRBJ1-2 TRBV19 ASSIGPRQGSGYT
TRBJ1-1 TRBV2 ASSPQGNTEAF
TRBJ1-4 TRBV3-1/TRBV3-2 ASSRSQGAGDEKLF
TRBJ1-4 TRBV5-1 ASSRLFVQGELF
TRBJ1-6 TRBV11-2 ASSPTGYGSSPLH
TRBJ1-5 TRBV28 ASSSGPFGGPQH
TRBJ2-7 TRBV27 ASSLTIPGQGASYEQY
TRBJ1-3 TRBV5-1 ASSAGGREDTIY
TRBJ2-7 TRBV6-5 ASSYSGLGQGYEQY